The 19 T cell receptor beta chains below come from one sample, sequenced in a study of OX40 agonist ivuxolimab in advanced cancers. Generated by immunoSEQ multiplex PCR, the TCRdb table keeps only in-frame clones and is missing some. The sample lists 70,000 to 90,000 clones; 91% were seen once. Sequencing was performed on CD4+ or CD8+ T cells sorted from blood, taken in a trial of the OX40 agonist ivuxolimab. The origin of the receptors is an adult with an advanced solid tumor such as melanoma, head and neck, liver or kidney cancer.

This chain connects TRBV15 to TRBJ2-1; 15 bases agree with TRBD2. This CDR3 region has 16 residues. The germline V gene has CDR1 LNHNV and CDR2 YYDKDF (reference sequence). Losses at the gene ends were 5 bases for V and 4 bases for J; bases not matched to a gene: 3. In nucleotides, the CDR3 is TGTGCCACCAGCCCCGGACTAGCGGGAGGGTACAATGAGCAGTTCTTC. This encodes CATSPGLAGGYNEQFF.

V usage is TRBV28 and J usage is TRBJ2-1, with 8 bases aligning to TRBD2. The junction had 4 bases not matched to a gene; V was cut back by 3 bases and J by 6 bases. From germline, CDR1 is MDHEN and CDR2 SYDVKM. The CDR3 contains 14 residues. The CDR3 DNA follows: TGTGCCAGCAGTTTCGCGGGGGGTAGCAATGAGCAGTTCTTC. This gives the protein CASSFAGGSNEQFF.

The chain combines TRBV27 with TRBJ1-2; D remains ambiguous. The CDR3 covers 16 residues. Trimming left V 5 bases short and J 0 bases short, with 16 bases between. Germline lookup yields CDR1 MNHEY and CDR2 SMNVEV (reference sequence). CDR3 coding DNA: TGTGCCAGCAGTCCGACCCGGGGAGAGACTAACTATGGCTACACCTTC. It specifies CASSPTRGETNYGYTF.

This clone was seen a handful of times. The chain carries TRBV5-1 and TRBJ2-4; 7 bases align to TRBD1. Per the germline V gene, CDR1 is SGHRS and CDR2 is YFSETQ. The junction had 22 bases not matched to a gene; V was cut back by 8 bases and J by 11 bases. This CDR3 spans 16 amino acids. The DNA for the CDR3 is TGCGCCAGTCCCTTGAACCGGGACAGTGACTATCGTGTTCAGTACTTC. It yields the protein CASPLNRDSDYRVQYF.

V usage is TRBV11-3 and J usage is TRBJ2-1; D is perhaps TRBD2 (6 bases). Deletions cut 1 base from V and 15 bases from J, with 16 bases between. The CDR3 has 13 amino acids. Germline V gene sequence: CDR1 SGHNT, CDR2 YENEEA. The CDR3 loop is CASSLGTTRRRFF. CDR3 bases: TGTGCCAGCAGCTTAGGGACTACGAGACGGCGGTTCTTC.

The V gene is TRBV28, the J gene TRBJ2-7, with a possible D match to TRBD2 (5 bases). The CDR3 is 14 amino acids. Germline V CDR1 and CDR2: MDHEN, SYDVKM. Trimming removed 5 bases from V and 3 bases from J, with 14 bases in between. CDR3 bases: TGTGCCAGCAGTCCTGCCGGGATTATCTACGAGCAGTACGTC. It codes for CASSPAGIIYEQYV.

This clone was seen only once. This chain links TRBV20-1 with TRBJ1-5; D gene unclear. V gave up 1 base and J gave up 11 bases, with 9 bases separating them. Germline assignment: CDR1 DFQATT and CDR2 SNEGSKA (reference sequence). The CDR3 consists of 11 residues. Written as DNA, the CDR3 is TGCAGTGCTAGAGGGGGAGGAGCCCAGCATTTT. Its translation: CSARGGGAQHF.

The chain recombines TRBV9 with TRBJ2-3; D remains unclear. The CDR3 contains 12 residues. Trimming left V 3 bases short and J 6 bases short, with 8 bases between. Germline V gene lookup returns CDR1 SGDLS and CDR2 YYNGEE. The CDR3 DNA follows: TGTGCCAGCAGCGGGGTCGGGGATACGCAGTATTTT. This encodes CASSGVGDTQYF.

V is TRBV28 and J is TRBJ2-7; 9 bases are shared with TRBD1. The CDR3 extends over 14 amino acids. CDR1 is MDHEN and CDR2 is SYDVKM in the germline V gene. After removal of 6 bases from V and 1 base from J, the junction contained 4 bases not matched to a gene. The CDR3 bases are TGTGCCAGCAGGGTACAGGGGGCATCCTACGAGCAGTACTTC. Amino acid sequence: CASRVQGASYEQYF.

This chain uses TRBV7-2 with TRBJ2-5; 11 positions match TRBD1. Per the germline V gene, CDR1 is SGHTA and CDR2 is FQGNSA. After removal of 4 bases from V and 5 bases from J, the junction contained 6 bases not matched to a gene. This CDR3 spans 15 amino acids. CDR3 loop: CASSSTGTGGETQYF. In DNA form, the CDR3 reads TGTGCCAGCAGCTCAACCGGGACAGGGGGTGAGACCCAGTACTTC.

This chain links TRBV30 with TRBJ1-4; possible D gene TRBD1, 5 bases. Germline loops: CDR1 GTSNPN, CDR2 SVGIG (reference sequence). The V gene lost 5 bases and the J gene lost 4 bases, with 11 bases spanning the gap. The CDR3 has 13 residues. The CDR3 nucleotides read TGTGCCTGGGACCGGGGGTTTAATGAAAAACTGTTTTTT. Its protein is CAWDRGFNEKLFF. Based on the CDR3 plus reference TRBV30 and TRBJ1-4, the full variable domain is SQTIHQWPATLVQPVGSPLSLECTVEGTSNPNLYWYRQAAGRGLQLLFYSVGIGQISSEVPQNLSASRPQDRQFILSSKKLLLSDSGFYLCAWDRGFNEKLFFGSGTQLSVL.

The chain uses TRBV7-2 and TRBJ1-1; D is unclear. This CDR3 is built from 14 residues. Germline V gene lookup returns CDR1 SGHTA and CDR2 FQGNSA. V lost 2 bases, J lost 4 bases, and 11 bases lay in between. The CDR3 reads CASSLLARSTEAFF. The CDR3 DNA is TGTGCCAGCAGCTTACTTGCCAGGTCCACTGAAGCTTTCTTT.

The CDR3 DNA reads TGTGCCAGCAGCTCCCCGAGCTCCTACGAGCAGTACTTC. As protein: CASSSPSSYEQYF. The chain links TRBV5-5 to TRBJ2-7; D call uncertain. Per the germline V gene, CDR1 is SGHKS and CDR2 is YYEKEE (reference sequence). V was clipped by 3 bases and J by 0 bases, with 7 bases between them. This CDR3 is 13 amino acids long.

The chain recombines TRBV28 with TRBJ1-1, with unresolved D. Trimming removed 1 base from V and 0 bases from J, with 9 bases in between. The CDR3 sequence is 15 residues long. Germline CDR1 MDHEN, CDR2 SYDVKM. DNA of the CDR3: TGTGCCAGCAGTTTATCGGTCGGCATGAACACTGAAGCTTTCTTT. Residues: CASSLSVGMNTEAFF.

The CDR3 loop is CASSAGTYLTDTQYF. In DNA form, the CDR3 reads TGTGCCAGCAGCGCCGGGACTTATCTCACAGATACGCAGTATTTT. This rearrangement joins TRBV9 to TRBJ2-3; perhaps TRBD2 as D (6 bases). The CDR3 is made up of 15 amino acids. Germline V lookup: CDR1 SGDLS, CDR2 YYNGEE. V was cut by 3 bases and J by 2 bases, with 13 bases left in between. The variable domain in full, with the rest retrieved from reference TRBV9 and TRBJ2-3, is DSGVTQTPKHLITATGQRVTLRCSPRSGDLSVYWYQQSLDQGLQFLIQYYNGEERAKGNILERFSAQQFPDLHSELNLSSLELGDSALYFCASSAGTYLTDTQYFGPGTRLTVL.

This rearrangement joins TRBV4-3 to TRBJ1-3; D possibly corresponds to TRBD1 (6 bases). The CDR3 totals 14 residues. CDR1 LGHNA and CDR2 YSLEER come from the germline V gene. Trimming removed 4 bases from V and 1 base from J, with 8 bases in between. The CDR3: CASSLTGSGNTIYF. Here the CDR3 DNA reads TGCGCCAGCAGCCTCACAGGGTCTGGAAACACCATATATTTT.

The chain's CDR3 is CSVGQGNYGYTF. CDR3 nucleotides: TGCAGCGTTGGACAGGGTAACTATGGCTACACCTTC. The chain has TRBV29-1 and TRBJ1-2; TRBD1 agrees at 7 bases. The CDR3 covers 12 residues. Germline CDR1 SQVTM, CDR2 ANQGSEA. V shed 4 bases and J 1 base; nucleotides not matched to a gene: 0.

This sequence joins TRBV27 and TRBJ2-3, with TRBD1 matching over 10 bases. V trimming: 8 bases; J trimming: 5 bases; junction bases outside the gene matches: 7. This CDR3 is 14 amino acids long. Germline CDR1 is MNHEY and CDR2 is SMNVEV (reference sequence). The DNA for the CDR3 is TGTGCCAGCGGGTGGACAGGGGGAATAGATACGCAGTATTTT. As protein: CASGWTGGIDTQYF.

This chain connects TRBV10-3 to TRBJ2-5; D call uncertain. V shed 6 bases and J shed 1 base, with 9 bases lying between them. The CDR3 sequence is 13 residues long. CDR1 ENHRY and CDR2 SYGVKD come from the germline V gene. The CDR3 DNA follows: TGTGCCATCAGCCCGGTCCCCCAAGAGACCCAGTACTTC. It yields the protein CAISPVPQETQYF.